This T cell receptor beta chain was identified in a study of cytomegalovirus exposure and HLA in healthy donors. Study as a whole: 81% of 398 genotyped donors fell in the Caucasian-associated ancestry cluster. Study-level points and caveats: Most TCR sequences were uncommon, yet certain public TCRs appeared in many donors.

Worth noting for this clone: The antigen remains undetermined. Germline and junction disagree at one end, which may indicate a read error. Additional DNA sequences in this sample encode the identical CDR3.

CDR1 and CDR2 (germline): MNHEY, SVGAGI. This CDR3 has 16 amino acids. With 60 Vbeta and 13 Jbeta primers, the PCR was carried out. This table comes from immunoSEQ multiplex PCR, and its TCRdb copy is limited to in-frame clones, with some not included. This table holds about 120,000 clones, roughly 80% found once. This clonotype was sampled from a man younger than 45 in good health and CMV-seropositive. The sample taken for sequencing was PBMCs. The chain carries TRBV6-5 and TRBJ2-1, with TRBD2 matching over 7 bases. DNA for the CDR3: TGCGCCAGCAGTTTACAGGTCCCTAGCGGTTACAATGAGCAGTTCTTC. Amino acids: CASSLQVPSGYNEQFF.